These 29 T cell receptor beta chains share one sample of origin, sequenced in a study of human T cells and chemical hapten exposure. This sample's time point: patch test 2, 6 weeks after DPC sensitization. Treatment reported: therapeutic diphenylcyclopropenone sensitization with weekly scalp DPC. TCRdb called the RACE reads again in MiXCR, with one record for every CDR3 protein. The sample has 70,000 to 95,000 distinct CDR3 sequences, less than 8% seen once. The material was whole blood, obtained in connection with sensitization to the hapten diphenylcyclopropenone (DPC). Receptors were obtained from a woman in her thirties with alopecia areata. Some clones in this sample may be carry-over from other donors' samples.

The rearrangement uses TRBV9 and TRBJ1-3, with TRBD1 as a possible D gene (5 bases). V was shortened by 0 bases and J by 4 bases, with 11 bases between the two germline ends. The CDR3 consists of 15 residues. Looked up from germline, CDR1 is SGDLS and CDR2 is YYNGEE. Here the CDR3 DNA reads TGTGCCAGCAGCGTAGTTCCGGGGGGAGGAAACACCATATATTTT. The encoded protein is CASSVVPGGGNTIYF.

This clonotype came up many times. The V and J genes are TRBV7-9 and TRBJ1-1, with 7 bases lining up with TRBD1. This CDR3 comprises 15 residues. CDR1 and CDR2 (germline): SEHNR, FQNEAQ (reference sequence). The V gene end was trimmed by 1 base and the J gene end by 8 bases; junction bases not matched to a gene: 10. CDR3 loop: CASSLESRRTGEAFF. CDR3 nucleotides: TGTGCCAGCAGCTTAGAATCCCGACGGACAGGAGAAGCTTTCTTT.

This clonotype showed up many times. The V and J genes are TRBV6-5 and TRBJ1-6; TRBD1 might be the D (5 bases). CDR3 length: 14 amino acids. V was pared by 10 bases and J by 3 bases, with 13 bases between. CDR1 and CDR2 (germline): MNHEY, SVGAGI. The DNA for the CDR3 is TGTGCCACACAACGCGACAGCTATAATTCACCCCTCCACTTT. Translating it yields CATQRDSYNSPLHF.

This chain uses TRBV5-5 with TRBJ1-1, with TRBD1 identical over 7 bases. CDR1 SGHKS and CDR2 YYEKEE come from the germline V gene (reference sequence). The CDR3 is 14 residues long. The trim removed 5 bases at V and 5 bases at J, leaving 9 bases unmatched. Written as DNA, the CDR3 is TGTGCCAGCAGGATTCCAGGGGGTTCTACTGAAGCTTTCTTT. This gives the protein CASRIPGGSTEAFF. Complete variable domain (other parts from reference TRBV5-5 and TRBJ1-1): DAGVTQSPTHLIKTRGQQVTLRCSPISGHKSVSWYQQVLGQGPQFIFQYYEKEERGRGNFPDRFSARQFPNYSSELNVNALLLGDSALYLCASRIPGGSTEAFFGQGTRLTVV.

This clonotype appeared a few times. The chain joins TRBV5-4 to TRBJ2-7, with 8 bases fitting TRBD1. Losses at the gene ends were 4 bases for V and 2 bases for J; bases not matched to a gene: 8. Germline CDR1 SGHNT, CDR2 YYREEE (reference sequence). The CDR3 totals 15 residues. CDR3 DNA: TGTGCCAGCAGCCATAAGACAGGGGCCCCCTACGAGCAGTACTTC. This sequence encodes CASSHKTGAPYEQYF.

This clonotype came up many times. Here the CDR3 DNA reads TGCAGTGCTAGAGATGTTCGCAGAAGTAATGAAAAACTGTTTTTT. Amino acid sequence: CSARDVRRSNEKLFF. The chain uses TRBV20-1 and TRBJ1-4, with D hard to call. The CDR3 spans 15 residues. V shed 0 bases and J shed 4 bases, with 12 bases lying between them. Germline lookup yields CDR1 DFQATT and CDR2 SNEGSKA (reference sequence).

The CDR3 coding sequence is TGTGCCAGCAGTTACAAAGGGAACACTGAAGCTTTCTTT. Translation gives CASSYKGNTEAFF. The chain combines TRBV6-5 with TRBJ1-1; D call uncertain. Trimming removed 2 bases at V and 1 base at J, with 5 bases between. Germline lookup yields CDR1 MNHEY and CDR2 SVGAGI. The CDR3 runs to 13 residues.

The V gene is TRBV2, the J gene TRBJ1-5, with 7 bases aligning to TRBD1. J lost 10 bases, V lost 4 bases, and 16 bases had no gene match. The CDR3 spans 16 residues. The germline gives CDR1 SNHLY, CDR2 FYNNEI. CDR3 sequence: CASSARLTGPLDPQHF. The CDR3 bases are TGTGCCAGCAGTGCGAGGTTGACAGGGCCCCTCGATCCCCAGCATTTT.

There are many counts of this clonotype. The rearrangement joins TRBV3-1 to TRBJ2-3; the D is unclear. The CDR3 sequence is 14 residues long. CDR1 is LGHDT and CDR2 is YNNKEL in the germline V gene (reference sequence). Trimming took off 1 base at V and 0 bases at J, with 5 bases between the two ends. The CDR3 DNA reads TGTGCCAGCAGCCAAGGGGTTAGCACAGATACGCAGTATTTT. As protein: CASSQGVSTDTQYF.

Ten or more counts support this clonotype. The V and J genes are TRBV29-1 and TRBJ1-2; D is uncertain. This CDR3 has 11 amino acids. The V gene's germline CDR1 is SQVTM and CDR2 ANQGSEA. V was shortened by 1 base and J by 8 bases, with 8 bases between the two germline ends. CDR3 residues: CSVEGYQGYTF. The CDR3 nucleotides read TGCAGCGTTGAAGGTTACCAGGGCTACACCTTC.

This clonotype was detected many times. V is TRBV28 and J is TRBJ1-2, with a weak D call TRBD1 (6 bases). This CDR3 has 14 amino acids. Trimming shortened V by 5 bases and J by 7 bases, and 17 bases separated the two germline ends. Germline loops: CDR1 MDHEN, CDR2 SYDVKM. In nucleotides, the CDR3 is TGTGCCAGCAGTCCCCGACAGGTTTTGAGTGGCTACACCTTC. It translates to CASSPRQVLSGYTF.

This clonotype was seen many times. This sequence joins TRBV27 and TRBJ2-7; 8 nucleotides agree with TRBD1. This CDR3 has 14 amino acids. J was trimmed by 3 bases and V by 5 bases; bases with no gene match: 6. Per germline, CDR1 MNHEY and CDR2 SMNVEV (reference sequence). The CDR3 loop is CASSPWTGNYEQYF. In DNA, the CDR3 is TGTGCCAGCAGTCCCTGGACAGGGAACTACGAGCAGTACTTC.

Ten or more counts support this clonotype. V gene TRBV11-2 combines with J gene TRBJ2-5, with D maybe TRBD1 (5 bases). This CDR3 has 14 residues. From germline, CDR1 is SGHAT and CDR2 FQNNGV. V shed 6 bases and J shed 1 base, with 12 bases lying between them. CDR3 DNA sequence: TGTGCCAGCAGTACAACAGGATCCCAAGAGACCCAGTACTTC. Its translation is CASSTTGSQETQYF.

This rearrangement joins TRBV9 to TRBJ2-2; the D gene is possibly TRBD1 (5 bases). The CDR3 is 16 amino acids. Deletions cut 1 base from V and 0 bases from J, with 10 bases between. Germline V gives CDR1 SGDLS, CDR2 YYNGEE. CDR3 sequence: CASSVLGHPNTGELFF. In DNA, the CDR3 is TGTGCCAGCAGCGTACTCGGACACCCGAACACCGGGGAGCTGTTTTTT. Full variable domain (rest looked up from reference TRBV9 and TRBJ2-2): DSGVTQTPKHLITATGQRVTLRCSPRSGDLSVYWYQQSLDQGLQFLIQYYNGEERAKGNILERFSAQQFPDLHSELNLSSLELGDSALYFCASSVLGHPNTGELFFGEGSRLTVL.

This clonotype was counted many times. This chain connects TRBV24-1 to TRBJ2-3, with 7 bases aligning to TRBD2. This CDR3 region has 14 residues. Trimming cost V 6 bases and J 4 bases; bases outside gene matches: 6. CDR1 is KGHDR, CDR2 SFDVKD, per germline. As DNA, the CDR3 is TGTGCCACCAGTCGGGGCGGGGGAGCAGATACGCAGTATTTT. Its translation: CATSRGGGADTQYF.

Ten or more counts support this clonotype. The gene calls are TRBV10-1 and TRBJ2-2; D ambiguous. V shed 0 bases and J shed 3 bases, with 8 bases lying between them. The CDR3 has 15 residues. Germline loops: CDR1 WNHNN, CDR2 SYGVQD (reference sequence). In DNA form, the CDR3 reads TGCGCCAGCAGTGAGTCGACCCGTCACACCGGGGAGCTGTTTTTT. The encoded protein is CASSESTRHTGELFF.

This clonotype showed up many times. The gene calls are TRBV14 and TRBJ2-5; unclear D gene. The germline gives CDR1 SGHDN, CDR2 FVKESK. The CDR3 contains 12 residues. V shed 1 base and J shed 6 bases, with 6 bases lying between them. The CDR3: CASSQVLKTQYF. CDR3 sequence (DNA): TGTGCCAGCAGCCAAGTTTTGAAGACCCAGTACTTC.

This clonotype was detected ten times or more. V and J are TRBV7-8 and TRBJ2-7; weak D call: TRBD1 (5 bases). Germline CDR1 reads SGHVS; CDR2 reads FQNEAQ. The CDR3 totals 13 residues. The V gene lost 4 bases and the J gene lost 3 bases, with 10 bases spanning the gap. The CDR3 spells CASSSSRGYEQYF. The CDR3 bases are TGTGCCAGCAGCTCCTCTAGGGGCTACGAGCAGTACTTC. The whole variable domain, remainder taken from reference TRBV7-8 and TRBJ2-7, is GAGVSQSPRYKVAKRGQDVALRCDPISGHVSLFWYQQALGQGPEFLTYFQNEAQLDKSGLPSDRFFAERPEGSVSTLKIQRTQQEDSAVYLCASSSSRGYEQYFGPGTRLTVT.

V is TRBV2 and J is TRBJ2-3, with TRBD1 as a possible D gene (6 bases). Germline values: CDR1 SNHLY, CDR2 FYNNEI. The CDR3 spans 15 residues. V dropped 8 bases and J dropped 0 bases, with 15 bases sitting between them. As DNA, the CDR3 is TGTGCCAGCGGATTGACAGGAATTAGCACAGATACGCAGTATTTT. Translation gives CASGLTGISTDTQYF.

This clonotype showed up many times. This chain connects TRBV3-1 to TRBJ1-5, with 7 bases fitting TRBD1. Germline CDR1 is LGHDT and CDR2 is YNNKEL (reference sequence). The CDR3 runs 14 residues. V was clipped by 3 bases and J by 3 bases; unmatched bases: 2. The CDR3: CASSHDRDNQPQHF. CDR3 DNA sequence: TGTGCCAGCAGCCACGACAGGGACAATCAGCCCCAGCATTTT.

This clonotype showed up many times. The junction differs from germline at one of its ends, possibly a read error. The rearrangement joins TRBV2 to TRBJ1-3; 8 bases are shared with TRBD1. CDR1 is SNHLY and CDR2 is FYNNEI in the germline V gene. CDR3 length equals 15 residues. DNA for the CDR3: TGTGCCAGCAGCGAAGGACAGGGTCGAAGAAACACCATATATTTT. It is translated as CASSEGQGRRNTIYF.

In this sample, this clonotype turned up many times. The chain is built from TRBV7-9 and TRBJ1-3; D may be TRBD1 (5 bases). The CDR3 runs 19 residues. Germline CDR1 and CDR2: SEHNR and FQNEAQ (reference sequence). V gave up 2 bases and J gave up 0 bases, with 20 bases separating them. The CDR3 sequence: CASSLQSPTEGFSGNTIYF. The CDR3 DNA reads TGTGCCAGCAGCTTACAGTCCCCGACAGAAGGTTTCTCTGGAAACACCATATATTTT.

This clonotype was detected ten times or more. J is TRBJ2-2 and V is TRBV20-1; 7 bases map to TRBD2. Germline CDR1 reads DFQATT; CDR2 reads SNEGSKA (reference sequence). The CDR3 consists of 17 residues. The V gene end was trimmed by 1 base and the J gene end by 3 bases; junction bases not matched to a gene: 11. The CDR3 DNA follows: TGCAGTGCTAGAGTTCGATGGGCGGGGAGGGACACCGGGGAGCTGTTTTTT. Its translation is CSARVRWAGRDTGELFF.

This clonotype came up many times. The rearrangement joins TRBV27 to TRBJ2-1, with 12 positions matching TRBD2. V was clipped by 3 bases and J by 1 base; unmatched bases: 7. CDR3 length: 18 amino acids. The germline gives CDR1 MNHEY, CDR2 SMNVEV (reference sequence). CDR3 in amino acids: CASSFSSGGAGSYNEQFF. DNA for the CDR3: TGTGCCAGCAGTTTTTCTAGCGGGGGGGCCGGGTCCTACAATGAGCAGTTCTTC.

The chain links TRBV7-2 to TRBJ2-5; a possible D gene is TRBD1 (6 bases). The CDR3 has 15 amino acids. From germline, CDR1 is SGHTA and CDR2 FQGNSA. The germline V and J ends were trimmed by 2 bases and 2 bases, with 12 bases remaining between them. The CDR3 is CASSLRGGTQETQYF. In DNA form, the CDR3 reads TGTGCCAGCAGCTTAAGAGGGGGAACACAAGAGACCCAGTACTTC.

This chain links TRBV28 with TRBJ1-6, with a tentative D call TRBD1 (5 bases). The CDR3 totals 15 residues. Trimming took 7 bases from V and 5 from J, leaving 15 bases between them. CDR1 MDHEN and CDR2 SYDVKM come from the germline V gene. CDR3: CASKPQGWDNSPLHF. DNA for the CDR3: TGTGCCAGCAAGCCTCAGGGTTGGGATAATTCACCCCTCCACTTT.

Many counts were recorded for this clonotype. The rearrangement uses TRBV20-1 and TRBJ1-6; the match to TRBD1 covers 9 bases. V dropped 0 bases and J dropped 7; count of bases not matched to a gene: 1. The CDR3 has 14 residues. CDR1 and CDR2 (germline): DFQATT, SNEGSKA (reference sequence). The CDR3 DNA sequence: TGCAGTGCTAGAGATGGACAGGGGAATTCACCCCTCCACTTT. Translated: CSARDGQGNSPLHF.

This clonotype appeared many times. This chain uses TRBV5-1 with TRBJ2-1; 11 positions match TRBD2. The V gene end was trimmed by 5 bases and the J gene end by 2 bases; junction bases not matched to a gene: 9. CDR1 is SGHRS, CDR2 YFSETQ, per germline. CDR3 length: 17 amino acids. The CDR3 loop is CASSSVLLAGAYNEQFF. CDR3 nucleotide sequence: TGCGCCAGCAGTTCTGTACTACTAGCGGGGGCCTACAATGAGCAGTTCTTC.

This clonotype was seen at least ten times. The chain employs TRBV9 and TRBJ2-5; 7 nucleotides line up with TRBD1. Germline V CDR1 and CDR2: SGDLS, YYNGEE. The length of the CDR3 is 16 residues. The V and J ends lost 0 bases and 8 bases, in that order; junction bases with no gene match: 13. The CDR3 region is CASSVASDRVEGTQYF. CDR3 nucleotides: TGTGCCAGCAGCGTAGCTTCCGACAGGGTGGAAGGAACCCAGTACTTC.